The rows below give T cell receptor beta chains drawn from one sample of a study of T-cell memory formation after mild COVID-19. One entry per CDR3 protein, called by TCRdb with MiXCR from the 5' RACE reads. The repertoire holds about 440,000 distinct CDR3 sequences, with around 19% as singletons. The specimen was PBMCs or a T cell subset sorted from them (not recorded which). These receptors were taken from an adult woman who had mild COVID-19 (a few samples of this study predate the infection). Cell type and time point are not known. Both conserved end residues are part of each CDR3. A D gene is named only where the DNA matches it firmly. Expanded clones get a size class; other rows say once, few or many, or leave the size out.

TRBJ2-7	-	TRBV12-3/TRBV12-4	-	TGTGCCAGCAGTTTAGCTTCCCCCTCCTACGAGCAGTACTTC	CASSLASPSYEQYF
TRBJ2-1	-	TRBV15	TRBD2	TGTGCCACCAGCACGGGACTAGCGGGGGAAAGCTCCTACAATGAGCAGTTCTTC	CATSTGLAGESSYNEQFF
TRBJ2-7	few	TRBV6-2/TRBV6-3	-	TGTGCCAGCAGTTACTCTATGAGCCATCCTAACGGGCAGTACTTC	CASSYSMSHPNGQYF
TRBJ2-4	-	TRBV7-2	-	TGTGCCAGCAGCTTGCCGATGGGTGCCAAAAACATTCAGTACTTC	CASSLPMGAKNIQYF
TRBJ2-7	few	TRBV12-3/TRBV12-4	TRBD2	TGTGCCAGCAGGCTATCGGGGAGCGGGGGGCTGGCCTACGAGCAGTACTTC	CASRLSGSGGLAYEQYF
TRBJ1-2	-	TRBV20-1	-	TGCAGTGCTAGTTTGGAGGGGCTATACTATGGCTACACCTTC	CSASLEGLYYGYTF
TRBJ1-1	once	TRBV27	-	TGTGCCAGCAGTTTAGCCAGGGGACCTGAAGCTTTCTTT	CASSLARGPEAFF
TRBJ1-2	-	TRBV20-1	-	TGCAGTGCTGCTCCCGGGACACACTATGGCTACACCTTC	CSAAPGTHYGYTF
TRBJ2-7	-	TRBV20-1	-	TGCAGTGCTAGGGGCGGGGTCTCCTACGAGCAGTACTTC	CSARGGVSYEQYF
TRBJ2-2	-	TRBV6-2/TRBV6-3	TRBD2	TGTGCCAGCAGTTACTCGAATCTAGCGGGAGTGGTCGGGGAGCTGTTTTTT	CASSYSNLAGVVGELFF
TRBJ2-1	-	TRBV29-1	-	TGCAGCGTCCAGGAGGGGGCTGGTGATGAGCAGTTCTTC	CSVQEGAGDEQFF
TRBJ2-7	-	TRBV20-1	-	TGCAGTGCTAGAATCCAGCGGGCTTACGAGCAGTACTTC	CSARIQRAYEQYF
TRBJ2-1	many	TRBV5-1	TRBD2	TGCGCCAGCAGCGGACTAGCGGGGGGGCCGCTCTACAATGAGCAGTTCTTC	CASSGLAGGPLYNEQFF
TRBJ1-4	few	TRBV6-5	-	TGTGCCAGCAGCCGGACTGCCCTGCGGGAAAAACTGTTTTTT	CASSRTALREKLFF
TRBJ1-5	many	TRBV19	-	TGTGCCAGTAGTATGGACACCGGGTTCCAGCCCCAGCATTTT	CASSMDTGFQPQHF
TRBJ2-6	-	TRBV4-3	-	TGCGCCAGCAGCCAAGGGGCAGGGAATCCCCTTACTTCTGGGGCCAACGTCCTGACTTTC	CASSQGAGNPLTSGANVLTF
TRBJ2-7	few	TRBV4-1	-	TGCGCCAGCAGCCAACCTTGGAATCTAAACGAGCAGTACTTC	CASSQPWNLNEQYF
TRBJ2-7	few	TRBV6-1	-	TGTGCCAGCAGTGAACTCAACTACGAGCAGTACTTC	CASSELNYEQYF